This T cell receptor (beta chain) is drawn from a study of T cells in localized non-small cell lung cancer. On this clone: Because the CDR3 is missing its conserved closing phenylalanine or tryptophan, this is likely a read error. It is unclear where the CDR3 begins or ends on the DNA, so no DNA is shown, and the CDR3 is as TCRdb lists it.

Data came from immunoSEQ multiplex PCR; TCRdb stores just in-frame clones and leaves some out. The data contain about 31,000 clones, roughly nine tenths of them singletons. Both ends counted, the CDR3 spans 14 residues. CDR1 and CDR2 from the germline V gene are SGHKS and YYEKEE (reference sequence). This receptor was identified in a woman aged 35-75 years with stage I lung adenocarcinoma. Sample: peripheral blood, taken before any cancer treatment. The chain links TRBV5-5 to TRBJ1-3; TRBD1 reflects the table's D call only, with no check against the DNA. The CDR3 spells CASSLEGQLSNRVY.